This TCR beta chain stems from a study of blood T cell repertoires in COVID-19. Overall study: The United States, Italy and Spain provided the acute and convalescent COVID-19 samples.

The CDR3 is 14 amino acids. V dropped 2 bases and J dropped 11 bases, with 13 bases sitting between them. Looked up from germline, CDR1 is MNHEY and CDR2 is SMNVEV (reference sequence). The authors' processing: Reference gene primer amplification gave nucleated cell count estimates. The method was immunoSEQ multiplex PCR; TCRdb's version includes in-frame clones alone and lacks a portion of them. The DNA was the basis for D and trimming; V, J and clone size are from that table. The sample has fewer than 400,000 clones; roughly 90% are singletons. In its sample, this clone was seen a few times. Sequences were obtained from peripheral blood. This chain uses TRBV27 with TRBJ1-6; D perhaps matches TRBD1 (5 bases). This clonotype was sampled from a woman aged 25 to 45 with COVID-19, enrolled during active disease. CDR3 sequence: CASSLGGNFPPLHF. In nucleotides, the CDR3 is TGTGCCAGCAGTTTAGGGGGGAATTTTCCACCCCTCCACTTT.